What follows are 13 T cell receptor beta chains derived from one specimen sequenced in a study of blood T cell repertoires in COVID-19. Measured with immunoSEQ multiplex PCR; TCRdb has only the in-frame clones, and not every one. The data contain about 170,000 clones, approximately 82% of them singletons. The sequencing sample was made of peripheral blood. The receptors come from a woman older than 75 with active or convalescent COVID-19.

The chain combines TRBV5-8 with TRBJ1-1; 8 nucleotides match TRBD1. The trim removed 0 bases at V and 4 bases at J, leaving 8 bases unmatched. Germline loops: CDR1 SGHTS, CDR2 YDEGEE. This CDR3 comprises 16 residues. In nucleotides, the CDR3 is TGTGCCAGCAGCTTGGTTATCGGGACAGGAGGCACTGAAGCTTTCTTT. Amino acids: CASSLVIGTGGTEAFF.

The rearrangement uses TRBV5-6 and TRBJ1-4, with 12 bases lining up with TRBD1. Trimming cost V 1 base and J 8 bases; bases outside gene matches: 6. Germline V lookup: CDR1 SGHDT, CDR2 YYEEEE. The length of the CDR3 is 16 residues. CDR3 bases: TGTGCCAGCAGCTTGTTAATTGGGACAGGGGGCGAAAAACTGTTTTTT. Translation: CASSLLIGTGGEKLFF.

The rearrangement links TRBV7-9 to TRBJ2-3, with D perhaps TRBD1 (6 bases). CDR3 length equals 13 residues. Trimming removed 8 bases at V and 13 bases at J, with 22 bases between. Germline V gene data show CDR1 as SEHNR and CDR2 as FQNEAQ (reference sequence). DNA for the CDR3: TGTGCCAGCTCCCCGGTTTCTTCGAGGGGGAAGTATTTT. Translating it yields CASSPVSSRGKYF.

The chain carries TRBV2 and TRBJ2-3; TRBD1 aligns across 7 bases. CDR3 size: 12 residues. V lost 4 bases, J lost 9 bases, and 4 bases stayed unmatched. Per germline, CDR1 SNHLY and CDR2 FYNNEI. The CDR3 DNA follows: TGTGCCAGCAGTGGGATGACAGGGACGCAGTATTTT. It specifies CASSGMTGTQYF.

The genes are TRBV6-6 and TRBJ1-3; D uncertain. Germline assignment: CDR1 MNHNY and CDR2 SVGAGI (reference sequence). V dropped 0 bases and J dropped 4 bases, with 4 bases sitting between them. The CDR3 contains 13 residues. In DNA form, the CDR3 reads TGTGCCAGCAGTTACTCATCGGGAAACACCATATATTTT. This sequence encodes CASSYSSGNTIYF.

The gene calls are TRBV12-3 or TRBV12-4 and TRBJ2-2; the D gene is possibly TRBD1 (5 bases). V lost 3 bases to trimming and J lost 7 bases, with 9 bases between them. The CDR3 has 13 amino acids. CDR3 in DNA: TGTGCCAGCAGTTTTGGGGCTCACGGGGAGCTGTTTTTT. This gives the protein CASSFGAHGELFF.

This clone has a single count. V gene TRBV27 combines with J gene TRBJ1-5, with D uncertain. Germline CDR1 MNHEY, CDR2 SMNVEV (reference sequence). V shed 8 bases and J shed 1 base, with 9 bases lying between them. The CDR3 runs 13 residues. DNA of the CDR3: TGTGCCAGCCCGTTGGGCAGCAATCAGCCCCAGCATTTT. As protein: CASPLGSNQPQHF.

This clone has a handful of counts. V gene TRBV5-6 combines with J gene TRBJ1-3, with TRBD1 as a possible D gene (5 bases). V lost 4 bases, J lost 2 bases, and 13 bases lay in between. CDR1 SGHDT and CDR2 YYEEEE come from the germline V gene. The CDR3 extends over 15 amino acids. The chain's CDR3 is CASSLGRTTGNTIYF. Written as DNA, the CDR3 is TGTGCCAGCAGCCTGGGACGGACAACTGGAAACACCATATATTTT.

The chain is built from TRBV5-6 and TRBJ1-1, with a possible D match to TRBD1 (5 bases). V was trimmed by 4 bases and J by 8 bases, leaving 12 bases between them. This CDR3 has 12 amino acids. The germline V gene encodes CDR1 SGHDT and CDR2 YYEEEE. The CDR3 DNA reads as TGTGCCAGCAGCCCTACAGGTACAGAAGCTTTCTTT. It codes for CASSPTGTEAFF.

This chain connects TRBV5-1 to TRBJ2-5, with 9 bases identical to TRBD1. V lost 6 bases to trimming and J lost 12 bases; unmatched junction nucleotides: 12. CDR1 and CDR2 from the germline V gene are SGHRS and YFSETQ. The CDR3 covers 13 residues. The CDR3: CASTRTGVPGEYF. As DNA, the CDR3 is TGCGCCAGCACCCGGACAGGGGTTCCCGGGGAGTACTTC.

This chain joins TRBV13 and TRBJ2-7; TRBD2 aligns across 10 bases. V trimming: 7 bases; J trimming: 4 bases; junction bases outside the gene matches: 7. The germline V gene encodes CDR1 PRHDT and CDR2 FYEKMQ (reference sequence). The CDR3 is 14 residues long. For the CDR3, the DNA is TGTGCCAGCACTCAGCGGGAGGGCGTGTACGAGCAGTACTTC. It specifies CASTQREGVYEQYF.

This chain links TRBV5-1 with TRBJ1-3; the D is unclear. Germline values: CDR1 SGHRS, CDR2 YFSETQ. This CDR3 comprises 13 residues. With 5 bases removed from V and 3 bases from J, the gap between germline ends came to 9 bases. The chain's CDR3 is CASSTDGGNTIYF. The CDR3 nucleotides are TGCGCCAGCAGTACAGACGGTGGAAACACCATATATTTT. The whole variable domain, remainder taken from reference TRBV5-1 and TRBJ1-3, is KAGVTQTPRYLIKTRGQQVTLSCSPISGHRSVSWYQQTPGQGLQFLFEYFSETQRNKGNFPGRFSGRQFSNSRSEMNVSTLELGDSALYLCASSTDGGNTIYFGEGSWLTVV.

This chain connects TRBV10-2 to TRBJ2-3; 9 bases line up with TRBD2. The V and J ends lost 4 bases and 4 bases, in that order; junction bases with no gene match: 12. In germline, CDR1 is WSHSY, CDR2 SAAADI. This CDR3 region has 17 residues. The CDR3 spells CASSVGGGASVPDTQYF. In DNA, the CDR3 is TGCGCCAGCAGTGTGGGCGGGGGGGCTAGCGTACCAGATACGCAGTATTTT.